Following are 8 T cell receptor beta chains from one sample sequenced in a study of tumor and adjacent non-tumor tissue in lung cancer. Three rounds of nested PCR, following a modified ARM-PCR protocol, produced the TCRbeta library. MiXCR, run by TCRdb on the multiplex PCR reads, gives a single entry per CDR3 protein. The data show about 100,000 distinct CDR3 sequences, about 62% seen once. No cell sorting was done before RNA was extracted from the tissue. More than 3 cm separated this lung sample from the edge of the tumor. The sample comprised distant non-tumor lung tissue. The receptors come from a man aged 30-40 years with non-small cell lung cancer.

This clonotype has just a few counts. V gene TRBV11-2 combines with J gene TRBJ2-4, with 11 bases aligning to TRBD2. J was trimmed by 2 bases and V by 4 bases; bases with no gene match: 10. The CDR3 consists of 18 residues. Germline loops: CDR1 SGHAT, CDR2 FQNNGV. Written as DNA, the CDR3 is TGTGCCAGCAGCTCCCGACTAGCGGGGCCTCGGTCCAAAAACATTCAGTACTTC. This codes for CASSSRLAGPRSKNIQYF.

This clonotype appeared once. Possible read error: a much larger clone is one base away. V usage is TRBV24-1 and J usage is TRBJ2-1; D call uncertain. The germline V gene encodes CDR1 KGHDR and CDR2 SFDVKD. This CDR3 has 15 residues. Trimming took 2 bases from V and 6 from J, leaving 13 bases between them. The chain's CDR3 is CATSDSAFGRNEQFF. CDR3 DNA: TGTGCCACCAGTGATTCTGCCTTCGGCCGCAATGAGCAGTTCTTC.

As regards this clonotype: One end of the junction fails to match germline, which may point to a read error. J is TRBJ2-7 and V is TRBV7-8; D remains unclear. The germline V gene has CDR1 SGHVS and CDR2 FQNEAQ. The CDR3 runs to 13 residues. The CDR3 spells CASGLSVGYEQYF. DNA for the CDR3: TGTGCCAGCGGCTTATCCGTTGGCTACGAGCAGTACTTC.

This clonotype was seen many times. The rearrangement links TRBV20-1 to TRBJ2-5; D is undetermined. Germline V gives CDR1 DFQATT, CDR2 SNEGSKA (reference sequence). Trimming shortened V by 6 bases and J by 5 bases, and 13 bases separated the two germline ends. The CDR3 loop spans 12 amino acids. This CDR3 reads CSAPKRSETQYF. The CDR3 DNA follows: TGCAGTGCGCCAAAACGGTCGGAGACCCAGTACTTC.

The chain couples TRBV5-4 to TRBJ1-1; D is undetermined. The CDR3 covers 15 residues. Germline V gene data show CDR1 as SGHNT and CDR2 as YYREEE (reference sequence). V was shortened by 0 bases and J by 9 bases, with 18 bases between the two germline ends. The CDR3: CASSLEGARGGKAFF. The CDR3 DNA follows: TGTGCCAGCAGCTTGGAAGGAGCCCGAGGAGGTAAAGCTTTCTTT.

This clonotype was detected a few times. A much larger clonotype is one base distant, so this may be a read error. CDR3 amino acids: CASSYAFGTGGILEEKLFF. CDR3 bases: TGTGCCAGCAGTTACGCGTTCGGGACAGGGGGAATCTTGGAAGAAAAACTGTTTTTT. The chain carries TRBV6-5 and TRBJ1-4, with 11 nucleotides matching TRBD1. Per the germline V gene, CDR1 is MNHEY and CDR2 is SVGAGI. The CDR3 consists of 19 residues. V shed 2 bases and J 8 bases; nucleotides not matched to a gene: 16.

The chain has TRBV21-1 and TRBJ1-1; the table's D call TRBD1 went unverified against the DNA. TRBV21-1 is a pseudogene. The CDR3 loop spans 14 amino acids. DNA of the CDR3: TGTGCCACAGACCGGGACATGGAGAACACTGAAGCTTTCTTT. It specifies CATDRDMENTEAFF.

Note on this clonotype: Compared with germline, one end of the junction differs, possibly owing to a read error. The V and J genes are TRBV6-5 and TRBJ1-1, with a tentative D call TRBD1 (5 bases). Germline lookup yields CDR1 MNHEY and CDR2 SVGAGI. CDR3 length: 15 residues. This chain's CDR3 is CASRYRRDLNIETFF. CDR3 bases: TGTGCCAGCAGATACCGCCGGGACCTTAACATTGAAACTTTCTTT.